The clone carrying this T cell receptor (beta chain) has a single count. Its antigen is not identified. A much larger clone sits a single nucleotide away, making a read error possible. This entry belongs to a study of breast tumors, draining lymph nodes, adjacent tissues. Study-wide findings and caveats: Tumor TCR diversity was below lymph nodes but above nontumor tissue. Compared with basal-like, luminal-like tumors shared significantly more repertoire with nontumor tissue. Data only fit, rather than demonstrated, lymph node origin of most tumor T cells. Data fit most tumor T cells coming from lymph node, expanding in tumor.

Breast cancer patients provided tissue from their axillary draining lymph nodes. One entry per CDR3 protein, called by TCRdb with MiXCR from the multiplex PCR reads. The sample holds approximately 150,000 distinct CDR3 sequences; 25% to 40% are singletons and the top ten take about 4.1%. Sequencing was performed on axillary lymph node tissue. This sequence originates from a female donor with breast cancer. Some clones in this sample may be carry-over from other donors' samples.

The CDR3 coding sequence is TGTGCCAGCAGCCCCGGGCTAGCCAGGACAGATACGCAGTATTTT. Residues: CASSPGLARTDTQYF. The chain couples TRBV3-1 to TRBJ2-3; tentative D call: TRBD2 (5 bases). V dropped 4 bases and J dropped 3 bases, with 14 bases sitting between them. Germline V lookup: CDR1 LGHDT, CDR2 YNNKEL (reference sequence). The CDR3 length is 15 residues.